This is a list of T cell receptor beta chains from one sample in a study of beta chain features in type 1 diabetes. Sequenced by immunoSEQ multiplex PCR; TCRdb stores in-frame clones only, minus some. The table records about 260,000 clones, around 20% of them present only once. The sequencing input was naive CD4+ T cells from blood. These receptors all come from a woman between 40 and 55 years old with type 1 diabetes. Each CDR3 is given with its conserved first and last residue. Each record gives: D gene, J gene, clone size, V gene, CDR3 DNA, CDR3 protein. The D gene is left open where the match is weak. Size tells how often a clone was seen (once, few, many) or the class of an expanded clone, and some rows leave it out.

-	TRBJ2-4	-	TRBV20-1	TGCAGTGCTACCCGTCGGGGAGTTCAGTACTTC	CSATRRGVQYF
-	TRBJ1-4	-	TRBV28	TGTGCCAGCAGAAAAGGACCGGATCGAGGGGGAAAACTGTTTTTT	CASRKGPDRGGKLFF
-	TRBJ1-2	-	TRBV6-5	TGTGCCAGCAGTTACTCGGGGACACCGAACTATGGCTACACCTTC	CASSYSGTPNYGYTF
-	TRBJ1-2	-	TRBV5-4	TGTGCCAGCAGCCTTGTGGGGCCGATGGCCTTGTATGGCTACACCTTC	CASSLVGPMALYGYTF
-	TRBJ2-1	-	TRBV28	TGTGCCAGCAGTTTTCAGGCTGGAGGCAATGAGCAGTTCTTC	CASSFQAGGNEQFF
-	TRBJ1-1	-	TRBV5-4	TGTGCCAGCAGCCCGACACATTCCACTGAAGCTTTCTTT	CASSPTHSTEAFF
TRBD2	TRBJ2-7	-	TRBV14	TGTGCCAGCAGCCTAGGGACTAGCGGATACGAGCAGTACTTC	CASSLGTSGYEQYF
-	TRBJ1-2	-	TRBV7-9	TGTGCCAGCACCTCCTTGTCCGGGATGTGGGGCTACACCTTC	CASTSLSGMWGYTF
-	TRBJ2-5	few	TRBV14	TGTGCCAGCAGCCAAGACGTTGGGGGCCGGGAGACCCAGTACTTC	CASSQDVGGRETQYF
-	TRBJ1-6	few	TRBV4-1	TGCGCCAGCAGCCAAGGAGGACAGAATAATTCACCCCTCCACTTT	CASSQGGQNNSPLHF
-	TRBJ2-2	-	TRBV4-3	TGCGCCAGCGGTTATGGCAGGGGACCCGGGGAGCTGTTTTTT	CASGYGRGPGELFF
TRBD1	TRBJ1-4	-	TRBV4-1	TGCGCCAGCAGCCAGGCGACAGGGCCTCCTAATGAAAAACTGTTTTTT	CASSQATGPPNEKLFF
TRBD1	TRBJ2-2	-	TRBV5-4	TGTGCCAGCAGCTTTGCCAGGGGGTCCACCGGGGAGCTGTTTTTT	CASSFARGSTGELFF
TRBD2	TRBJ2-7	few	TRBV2	TGTGCCAGCAAAGGGGAGGGGTACGAGCAGTACTTC	CASKGEGYEQYF
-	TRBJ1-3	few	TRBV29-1	TGCAGCGTTGGGTTAACAGCTTCACCTGGAAACACCATATATTTT	CSVGLTASPGNTIYF
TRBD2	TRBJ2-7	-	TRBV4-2	TGTGCCAGCAGCCAAGATCTTGGTAGCGGGGGGTACGAGCAGTACTTC	CASSQDLGSGGYEQYF
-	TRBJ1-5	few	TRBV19	TGTGCCAGTAGTACAGGACTGGGCAATCAGCCCCAGCATTTT	CASSTGLGNQPQHF
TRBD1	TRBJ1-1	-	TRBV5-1	TGCGCCAGCAGCTCCGGACAGGGGGGGAACACTGAAGCTTTCTTT	CASSSGQGGNTEAFF
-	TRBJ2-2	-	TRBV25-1	TGTGCCAGCAGTGTAAGGACTGCGAACACCGGGGAGCTGTTTTTT	CASSVRTANTGELFF
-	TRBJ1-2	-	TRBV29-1	TGCAGCGTCTCGACAGAGGACTATGGCTACACCTTC	CSVSTEDYGYTF
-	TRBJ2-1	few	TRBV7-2	TGTGCCAGCAGCCCTGGGCCCATAGGCAAGCAGTTCTTC	CASSPGPIGKQFF
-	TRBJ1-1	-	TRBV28	TGTGCCAGCAGCCAGCGGCCGGCAGGAAGAACTGAAGCTTTCTTT	CASSQRPAGRTEAFF
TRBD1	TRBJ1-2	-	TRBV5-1	TGCGCCAGCAGCCCCCGATCGACAGGGGAAGGTGGCTACACCTTC	CASSPRSTGEGGYTF
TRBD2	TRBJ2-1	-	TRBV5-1	TGCGCCAGCAGCTTGTCGGGAGGGGTTGGAAATGAGCAGTTCTTC	CASSLSGGVGNEQFF
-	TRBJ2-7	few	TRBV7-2	TGTGCCAGCAGCTTCTCGACAGTGGGAAGGGAGCAGTACTTC	CASSFSTVGREQYF
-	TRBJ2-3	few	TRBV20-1	TGCAGCCAATCAAACACAGATACGCAGTATTTT	CSQSNTDTQYF
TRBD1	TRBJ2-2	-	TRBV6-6	TGTGCCAGCAGTCTAAAGACAGGGGGCGGCGGGGAGCTGTTTTTT	CASSLKTGGGGELFF
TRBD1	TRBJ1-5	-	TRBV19	TGTGCCAGTAGTATCGGACAGGGGGGAATTCAGCCCCAGCATTTT	CASSIGQGGIQPQHF
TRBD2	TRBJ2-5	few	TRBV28	TGTGCCAGCAGTTTAGCGGGGGGTGAGACCCAGTACTTC	CASSLAGGETQYF
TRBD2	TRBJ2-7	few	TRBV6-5	TGTGCCAGCAGTTACTCCCACGCTAGCGGCGAGCAGTACTTC	CASSYSHASGEQYF
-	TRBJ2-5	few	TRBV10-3	TGTGCCATCTCCCTAGGAGGACTGCAAGAGACCCAGTACTTC	CAISLGGLQETQYF
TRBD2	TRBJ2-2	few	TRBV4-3	TGCGCCAGCAGCCAAGCTCTGGCGGGGGGCACCGGGGAGCTGTTTTTT	CASSQALAGGTGELFF
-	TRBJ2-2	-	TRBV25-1	TGTGCCAGCGGGGAGATTTGGGCCGGGGAGCTGTTTTTT	CASGEIWAGELFF
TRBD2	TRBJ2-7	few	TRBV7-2	TGTGCCAGCAGCTCAACCGGGACTATTCCTTTCGAGCAGTACTTC	CASSSTGTIPFEQYF
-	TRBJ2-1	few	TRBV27	TGTGCCAGCAGTCCACAGGGAAATGAGCAGTTCTTC	CASSPQGNEQFF
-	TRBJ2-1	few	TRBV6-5	TGTGCCAGCAGTTATTTCGAACGGGACAATGAGCAGTTCTTC	CASSYFERDNEQFF
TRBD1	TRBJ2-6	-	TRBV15	TGTGCCACTGGACAGGGTTATCCTGGGGCCAACGTCCTGACTTTC	CATGQGYPGANVLTF
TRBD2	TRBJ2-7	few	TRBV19	TGTGCCAGCGGACTAGCGGGAGGGACGGACGAGCAGTACTTC	CASGLAGGTDEQYF
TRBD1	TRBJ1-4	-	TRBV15	TGTGCCACCAGCAAAGACAGGGCGTATGAAAAACTGTTTTTT	CATSKDRAYEKLFF
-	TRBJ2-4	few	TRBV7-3	TGTGCCAGCAGCGACAGTACGGGCAAAAACATTCAGTACTTC	CASSDSTGKNIQYF
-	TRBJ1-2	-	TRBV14	TGTGCCAGCAGCCAAGAATCCGTTAACTATGGCTACACCTTC	CASSQESVNYGYTF
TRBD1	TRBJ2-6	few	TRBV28	TGTGCCAGCACAGGGGGCGAGGCTGGGGCCAACGTCCTGACTTTC	CASTGGEAGANVLTF
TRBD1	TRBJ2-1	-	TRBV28	TGTGCCAGTACTCCCGGGACAGGGCAATACAATGAGCAGTTCTTC	CASTPGTGQYNEQFF
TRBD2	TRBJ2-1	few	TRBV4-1	TGCGCCAGCAGCCACGGGACTAGCGGTACCTACAATGAGCAGTTCTTC	CASSHGTSGTYNEQFF
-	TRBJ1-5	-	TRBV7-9	TGTGCCAGCAGCTTCCAGACAGAGACTTATGGCAATCAGCCCCAGCATTTT	CASSFQTETYGNQPQHF
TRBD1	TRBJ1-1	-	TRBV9	TGTGCCAGCAGCGTTGGGACAGGGGTCTCTGAAGCTTTCTTT	CASSVGTGVSEAFF
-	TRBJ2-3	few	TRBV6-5	TGTGCCAGCAGGTACCAGGGAACAGATACGCAGTATTTT	CASRYQGTDTQYF
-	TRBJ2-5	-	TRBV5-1	TGCGCCAGCAGCTTGACAGGGCCGCGGAGGGAGACCCAGTACTTC	CASSLTGPRRETQYF
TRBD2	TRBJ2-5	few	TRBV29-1	TGCAGCGCTAGCGGGGGAGCGGGAGTGGAGGAGACCCAGTACTTC	CSASGGAGVEETQYF
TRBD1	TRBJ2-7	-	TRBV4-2	TGTGCCAGCAGCCAGATTGAGGGACAGGGGTACGAGCAGTACTTC	CASSQIEGQGYEQYF
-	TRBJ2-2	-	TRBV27	TGTGCCAGCAGACAGAAGAACACCGGGGAGCTGTTTTTT	CASRQKNTGELFF
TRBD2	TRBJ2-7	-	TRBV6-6	TGTGCCGGTCGGGATAGCGGGGAGTCTTACGAGCAGTACTTC	CAGRDSGESYEQYF
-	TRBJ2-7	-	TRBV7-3	TGTGCCAGCAGCCCAGGGCCGAGCCCCGAGCAGTACTTC	CASSPGPSPEQYF
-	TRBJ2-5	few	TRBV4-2	TGTGCCAGCAGTTCAGGACAGTTGGAGACCCAGTACTTC	CASSSGQLETQYF
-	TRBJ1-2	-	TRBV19	TGTGCCAGCACACCGGGACTAGGCTATGGCTACACCTTC	CASTPGLGYGYTF